Below are 30 T cell receptor beta chains sequenced from a single sample in a study of T-cell reconstitution after alpha-beta-depleted transplantation in children. Preparing the TCRbeta library involved the use of unique molecular identifiers. In TCRdb, the PCR reads were re-called with MiXCR into one record per CDR3 protein. The sample has about 400,000 distinct CDR3 sequences, about 16% seen once; the top ten hold approximately 28%. Sequenced material: PBMCs, mostly from graft donor cells, taken 360 days after TCRalphabeta/CD19-depleted stem cell transplant. The receptors come from a boy under three years old who had a stem cell transplant for Wiskott-Aldrich syndrome, so the T cells may come from the graft donor.

This clonotype was detected a few times. The chain combines TRBV25-1 with TRBJ2-3; TRBD2 matches 12 bases. CDR3 length: 14 residues. Germline V gene lookup returns CDR1 MGHDK and CDR2 SYGVNS. V was clipped by 7 bases and J by 7 bases; unmatched bases: 6. The CDR3 sequence is CASTSGRATYTQYF. CDR3 DNA: TGTGCCAGCACTAGCGGGAGGGCCACGTATACGCAGTATTTT. Supplemented by reference TRBV25-1 and TRBJ2-3, the full variable domain reads EADIYQTPRYLVIGTGKKITLECSQTMGHDKMYWYQQDPGMELHLIHYSYGVNSTEKGDLSSESTVSRIRTEHFPLTLESARPSHTSQYLCASTSGRATYTQYFGPGTRLTVL.

The CDR3 DNA follows: TGCGCCAGCAGCTTTGGCGGGAGGGCCTACAATGAGCAGTTCTTC. It encodes CASSFGGRAYNEQFF. This chain joins TRBV5-1 and TRBJ2-1, with 9 bases lining up with TRBD2. The CDR3 has 15 residues. The V gene end was trimmed by 2 bases and the J gene end by 2 bases; junction bases not matched to a gene: 2. From germline, CDR1 is SGHRS and CDR2 YFSETQ.

The chain is built from TRBV20-1 and TRBJ1-2; D is possibly TRBD1 (5 bases). Germline CDR1 reads DFQATT; CDR2 reads SNEGSKA (reference sequence). The CDR3 spans 12 residues. Trimming took off 0 bases at V and 8 bases at J, with 10 bases between the two ends. The CDR3 here is CSARDIDRGYTF. CDR3 sequence (DNA): TGCAGTGCTAGAGATATTGACAGAGGCTACACCTTC.

This clonotype was recorded a few times. The gene calls are TRBV10-2 and TRBJ2-7, with 9 positions matching TRBD1. The germline gives CDR1 WSHSY, CDR2 SAAADI. The CDR3 spans 17 residues. The trim removed 6 bases at V and 7 bases at J, leaving 19 bases unmatched. In DNA form, the CDR3 reads TGCGCCAGCAGAGCGGGACCGGTGAGACAGGGGGGTCCGGAGCAGTACTTC. Its translation is CASRAGPVRQGGPEQYF.

The chain couples TRBV11-1 to TRBJ2-3, with 12 nucleotides matching TRBD2. V shed 5 bases and J 0 bases; nucleotides not matched to a gene: 18. The CDR3 runs 21 residues. Germline assignment: CDR1 SGHAT and CDR2 FQDESV (reference sequence). The CDR3 nucleotides read TGTGCCAGCAGCCATACTAGCGGGAGGCCACCTGATACTTCTAGCACAGATACGCAGTATTTT. This translates into CASSHTSGRPPDTSSTDTQYF.

This clonotype has more than one count but fewer than ten. The V and J genes are TRBV7-9 and TRBJ2-7; D is possibly TRBD1 (7 bases). The V and J ends lost 1 base and 5 bases respectively, with 18 bases between them. CDR1 and CDR2 (germline): SEHNR, FQNEAQ (reference sequence). The CDR3 has 16 amino acids. CDR3 bases: TGTGCCAGCAGCTTAGTCGGTTGGAGGGGGCCAGACGAGCAGTACTTC. Protein: CASSLVGWRGPDEQYF.

The sample holds a few counts of this clonotype. The chain has TRBV25-1 and TRBJ2-7; possible D gene TRBD1, 6 bases. V lost 4 bases to trimming and J lost 3 bases, with 13 bases between them. Germline V lookup: CDR1 MGHDK, CDR2 SYGVNS. CDR3 length equals 14 residues. CDR3 region: CASSAPGVYYEQYF. CDR3 sequence (DNA): TGTGCCAGCAGTGCACCAGGGGTCTACTACGAGCAGTACTTC.

The chain couples TRBV3-1 to TRBJ2-7, with 9 bases identical to TRBD2. Germline values: CDR1 LGHDT, CDR2 YNNKEL (reference sequence). The CDR3 covers 15 residues. The ends lost 6 bases at V and 3 bases at J; junction bases unmatched: 9. The DNA of the CDR3 is TGTGCCAGCAGTCGTCTTGGGACTAGCTTCTACGAGCAGTACTTC. This gives the protein CASSRLGTSFYEQYF.

This clonotype has a handful of counts. The gene calls are TRBV21-1 and TRBJ2-3; whether TRBD2, the table's D call, matches the DNA was not checked. TRBV21-1 is a documented pseudogene. CDR3 size: 17 residues. The CDR3 sequence is CASSKEEGGRLGDTQYF. The CDR3 bases are TGTGCCAGCAGCAAAGAGGAAGGCGGGAGATTGGGCGATACGCAGTATTTT.

J is TRBJ2-4 and V is TRBV7-9; no reliable D call. Germline V lookup: CDR1 SEHNR, CDR2 FQNEAQ (reference sequence). The CDR3 extends over 15 amino acids. The ends were cut back, 10 bases at V and 1 base at J, with 17 bases in the middle. DNA of the CDR3: TGTGCCACCAACAATCTCGCTGGGGCCAAAAACATTCAGTACTTC. Protein product: CATNNLAGAKNIQYF.

The chain is built from TRBV24-1 and TRBJ2-1, with D perhaps matching TRBD2 (6 bases). V lost 9 bases, J lost 9 bases, and 11 bases lay in between. The germline CDR1 and CDR2 sequences are KGHDR and SFDVKD. This CDR3 region has 11 residues. The CDR3 reads CATYRAGEQFF. CDR3 nucleotide sequence: TGTGCCACCTACAGAGCGGGTGAGCAGTTCTTC.

The sample holds a few counts of this clonotype. The rearrangement links TRBV29-1 to TRBJ2-7; 9 positions agree with TRBD1. CDR3 length: 14 amino acids. V shed 3 bases, J shed 3 bases, and the junction held 6 bases outside the gene matches. The germline CDR1 and CDR2 sequences are SQVTM and ANQGSEA. The DNA of the CDR3 is TGCAGCGTTGACGGGACAGGGAAAGGCTACGAGCAGTACTTC. Residues: CSVDGTGKGYEQYF.

V gene TRBV15 combines with J gene TRBJ1-6; D unclear. CDR3 size: 14 residues. Germline CDR1 and CDR2: LNHNV and YYDKDF (reference sequence). The V gene lost 4 bases and the J gene lost 4 bases, with 8 bases spanning the gap. The CDR3 protein is CATSTAGYNSPLHF. The CDR3 DNA follows: TGTGCCACCAGCACGGCAGGTTATAATTCACCCCTCCACTTT.

This chain uses TRBV20-1 with TRBJ2-5; TRBD2 agrees at 11 bases. The CDR3 is 16 amino acids. The trim removed 3 bases at V and 1 base at J, leaving 7 bases unmatched. In germline, CDR1 is DFQATT, CDR2 SNEGSKA (reference sequence). The CDR3 nucleotides read TGCAGTGCTAGCAGTCTAGCGGGGGGAGCCCAAGAGACCCAGTACTTC. It specifies CSASSLAGGAQETQYF.

This clonotype has just a few counts. This rearrangement joins TRBV7-2 to TRBJ2-5; no clear D gene. The CDR3 is made up of 13 amino acids. Trimming took off 7 bases at V and 6 bases at J, with 15 bases between the two ends. Germline V CDR1 and CDR2: SGHTA, FQGNSA. This chain's CDR3 is CASTPRSGQTQYF. CDR3 DNA sequence: TGTGCCAGCACCCCCCGGTCCGGTCAGACCCAGTACTTC.

V and J are TRBV7-9 and TRBJ1-2; no firm D call. From germline, CDR1 is SEHNR and CDR2 FQNEAQ (reference sequence). CDR3 size: 14 residues. V was pared by 2 bases and J by 4 bases, with 11 bases between. The CDR3 protein is CASSLNKRSYGYTF. The CDR3 DNA reads as TGTGCCAGCAGCTTAAACAAACGATCCTATGGCTACACCTTC.

This clonotype has ten or more counts. V gene TRBV5-1 combines with J gene TRBJ1-1; D is unclear. Germline CDR1 reads SGHRS; CDR2 reads YFSETQ. The CDR3 consists of 15 residues. V lost 2 bases, J lost 3 bases, and 14 bases lay in between. CDR3 amino acids: CASSFSTILDTEAFF. DNA of the CDR3: TGCGCCAGCAGCTTTTCTACCATTTTGGACACTGAAGCTTTCTTT.

This clonotype was counted a few times. The V gene is TRBV5-6, the J gene TRBJ2-5; TRBD2 matches at 10 bases. The germline V gene has CDR1 SGHDT and CDR2 YYEEEE. Unmatched junction bases numbered 6, after V lost 0 bases and J lost 4 bases. The CDR3 contains 16 residues. CDR3 region: CASSLGPRTSGETQYF. CDR3 sequence (DNA): TGTGCCAGCAGCTTGGGGCCCAGGACTAGCGGAGAGACCCAGTACTTC.

This clonotype was seen only a few times. The chain joins TRBV7-2 to TRBJ2-1; 8 nucleotides align to TRBD2. CDR1 SGHTA and CDR2 FQGNSA come from the germline V gene. V lost 3 bases and J lost 3; bases outside the gene matches: 4. The CDR3 loop spans 15 amino acids. CDR3 residues: CASSFLTSVYNEQFF. CDR3 sequence (DNA): TGTGCCAGCAGCTTTTTGACTAGCGTCTACAATGAGCAGTTCTTC.

This clonotype was observed a few times. This chain connects TRBV7-2 to TRBJ2-2, with D possibly called TRBD1 or TRBD2 (6 bases each). The germline V and J ends were trimmed by 2 bases and 6 bases, with 10 bases remaining between them. This CDR3 region has 14 residues. Per the germline V gene, CDR1 is SGHTA and CDR2 is FQGNSA. For the CDR3, the DNA is TGTGCCAGCAGCTTAAAGAGGGGGGCCGGGGAGCTGTTTTTT. The encoded protein is CASSLKRGAGELFF.

This clonotype was found a few times. The V and J genes are TRBV7-9 and TRBJ2-5; TRBD2 agrees at 8 bases. CDR3 length: 15 residues. Germline CDR1 reads SEHNR; CDR2 reads FQNEAQ (reference sequence). V dropped 4 bases and J dropped 4; count of bases not matched to a gene: 8. The CDR3 DNA sequence: TGTGCCAGCAGCTCCCAGGCCCTAGCGGGAGAGACCCAGTACTTC. It specifies CASSSQALAGETQYF.

The chain employs TRBV18 and TRBJ2-1; maybe TRBD2 (6 bases). CDR3 length: 15 amino acids. CDR1 KGHSH and CDR2 LQKENI come from the germline V gene. The V and J ends lost 2 bases and 2 bases respectively, with 10 bases between them. CDR3 region: CASSPTQRAYNEQFF. The CDR3 region has the DNA TGTGCCAGCTCACCAACCCAGCGGGCCTACAATGAGCAGTTCTTC.

This clonotype was found a few times. This rearrangement joins TRBV28 to TRBJ2-3; D could derive from TRBD1 or TRBD2 (5 bases each). CDR3 length equals 15 residues. V was trimmed by 4 bases and J by 7 bases, leaving 18 bases between them. Germline CDR1 and CDR2: MDHEN and SYDVKM. This chain's CDR3 is CASSWGTDQANTQYF. The CDR3 bases are TGTGCCAGCAGTTGGGGGACGGACCAGGCGAATACGCAGTATTTT.

This clonotype has just a few counts. This chain links TRBV12-3 or TRBV12-4 with TRBJ2-1; TRBD2 aligns across 11 bases. V was pared by 6 bases and J by 4 bases, with 5 bases of the junction left unmatched. This CDR3 is 15 amino acids long. The CDR3, as DNA: TGTGCCAGCAGGCGACTAGCGGGACCATACAATGAGCAGTTCTTC. Encoded protein: CASRRLAGPYNEQFF.

This clonotype has only a few counts. The chain recombines TRBV20-1 with TRBJ2-1, with TRBD2 identical over 7 bases. The CDR3 has 16 residues. Losses at the gene ends were 1 base for V and 1 base for J; bases not matched to a gene: 7. Germline loops: CDR1 DFQATT, CDR2 SNEGSKA (reference sequence). In nucleotides, the CDR3 is TGCAGTGCTAGAGTGGCTAGCGGACCTTCCTACAATGAGCAGTTCTTC. Its translation: CSARVASGPSYNEQFF.

This clonotype has only a few counts. V usage is TRBV24-1 and J usage is TRBJ1-1; D unclear. CDR1 and CDR2 (germline): KGHDR, SFDVKD. CDR3 length: 13 amino acids. The V end lost 0 bases, the J end lost 8 bases, and 9 bases lay between the germline ends. The DNA for the CDR3 is TGTGCCACCAGTGATTTGGACGGGATAGAAGCTTTCTTT. Translating gives CATSDLDGIEAFF.

This chain's CDR3 is CASSQLGEDTGELFF. The CDR3 DNA reads as TGCGCCAGCAGTCAGCTAGGGGAGGACACCGGGGAGCTGTTTTTT. This chain joins TRBV23-1 and TRBJ2-2; a possible D gene is TRBD2 (6 bases). TRBV23-1 is known as an ORF, though its function is uncertain. This CDR3 comprises 15 residues. Trimming removed 3 bases at V and 3 bases at J, with 11 bases between.

This clonotype was seen only a few times. V and J are TRBV4-3 and TRBJ2-7; D might be TRBD2 (6 bases). V gave up 1 base and J gave up 0 bases, with 10 bases separating them. This CDR3 contains 15 residues. Looked up from germline, CDR1 is LGHNA and CDR2 is YSLEER. In DNA, the CDR3 is TGCGCCAGCAGCCAAGCTTTGGGACTCTCCTACGAGCAGTACTTC. Translated, it gives CASSQALGLSYEQYF.

V gene TRBV20-1 combines with J gene TRBJ2-4; D gene ambiguous. The CDR3 totals 12 residues. Trimming left V 1 base short and J 4 bases short, with 5 bases between. Germline loops: CDR1 DFQATT, CDR2 SNEGSKA (reference sequence). As DNA, the CDR3 is TGCAGTGCTAGAGGCAGTAAAAACATTCAGTACTTC. Its translation is CSARGSKNIQYF.

This clonotype was seen more than once but under ten times. V is TRBV4-3 and J is TRBJ2-6; D gene ambiguous. With 0 bases removed from V and 6 bases from J, the gap between germline ends came to 6 bases. The CDR3 covers 14 residues. Germline V gives CDR1 LGHNA, CDR2 YSLEER. The CDR3 loop is CASSQDTVANVLTF. In DNA, the CDR3 is TGCGCCAGCAGCCAAGATACGGTGGCCAACGTCCTGACTTTC.